Below are 12 T cell receptor beta chains sequenced from a single sample in a study of cytomegalovirus exposure and HLA in healthy donors. 13 Jbeta primers and 60 Vbeta primers were used for the PCR. The assay was immunoSEQ multiplex PCR, and TCRdb's table has in-frame clones only and misses some. The table includes roughly 110,000 clones, roughly 70% detected once. Material: PBMCs. Receptors originate from a woman aged 40-49 years in good health and CMV-seropositive.

J is TRBJ1-5 and V is TRBV19, with 7 bases that match TRBD1. This CDR3 is built from 14 residues. V shed 10 bases and J 3 bases; nucleotides not matched to a gene: 9. Germline V gene lookup returns CDR1 LNHDA and CDR2 SQIVND (reference sequence). The CDR3 bases are TGTGCCAAAACTGCGGGACAGTCCAATCAGCCCCAGCATTTT. Amino acid sequence: CAKTAGQSNQPQHF.

The CDR3 bases are TGTGCCAGCAGCCCGAGGGGGGAGGGCCCCAAGCCCCAGCATTTT. This codes for CASSPRGEGPKPQHF. The chain is built from TRBV7-8 and TRBJ1-5; D may be TRBD1 (6 bases). The CDR3 is made up of 15 amino acids. Trimming took off 5 bases at V and 8 bases at J, with 19 bases between the two ends. Germline values: CDR1 SGHVS, CDR2 FQNEAQ.

This rearrangement joins TRBV25-1 to TRBJ1-1; D is uncertain. The V and J ends lost 4 bases and 3 bases respectively, with 9 bases between them. Germline V CDR1 and CDR2: MGHDK, SYGVNS. This CDR3 spans 13 amino acids. The CDR3 is CASSGRGDTEAFF. For the CDR3, the DNA is TGTGCCAGCAGTGGGCGAGGAGACACTGAAGCTTTCTTT.

The table lists this clone with a few counts. The genes are TRBV2 and TRBJ2-1, with D unclear. The V end was cut by 4 bases, the J end by 7 bases, with 5 bases between. The length of the CDR3 is 11 residues. Germline V gives CDR1 SNHLY, CDR2 FYNNEI. CDR3 in DNA: TGTGCCAGCAGTGCATTTAATGAGCAGTTCTTC. It encodes CASSAFNEQFF.

J is TRBJ1-4 and V is TRBV5-1, with TRBD1 matching over 9 bases. Germline V gives CDR1 SGHRS, CDR2 YFSETQ. The CDR3 consists of 14 residues. Trimming at V came to 4 bases and at J to 8 bases, leaving 6 bases not matched to a gene. CDR3 region: CASSARTGDEKLFF. In nucleotides, the CDR3 is TGCGCCAGCAGCGCGCGGACAGGGGACGAAAAACTGTTTTTT.

The gene calls are TRBV6-1 and TRBJ2-2; TRBD1 might be the D (6 bases). Trimming took 6 bases from V and 4 from J, leaving 15 bases between them. The CDR3 is made up of 15 amino acids. Germline V gene data show CDR1 as MNHNS and CDR2 as SASEGT. CDR3 protein: CASSPRQELTGELFF. In nucleotides, the CDR3 is TGTGCCAGCAGCCCTAGACAGGAGCTCACCGGGGAGCTGTTTTTT.

The rearrangement uses TRBV5-1 and TRBJ2-2; D gene unclear. CDR3 length: 12 residues. Trimming stripped 4 bases from V and 2 bases from J, with 3 bases between. Germline values: CDR1 SGHRS, CDR2 YFSETQ. The CDR3 DNA follows: TGCGCCAGCAGCCCAAACACCGGGGAGCTGTTTTTT. Its protein product is CASSPNTGELFF.

The V gene is TRBV6-5, the J gene TRBJ1-1; the D gene is possibly TRBD1 (6 bases). Trimming stripped 2 bases from V and 1 base from J, with 14 bases between. The CDR3 spans 16 residues. Germline V gives CDR1 MNHEY, CDR2 SVGAGI. The CDR3 DNA is TGTGCCAGCAGTTACGGGAAGACAGGAAGGAACACTGAAGCTTTCTTT. It encodes CASSYGKTGRNTEAFF.

Only one count was recorded for this clone. The CDR3 coding sequence is TGTGCCAGCATGGAAGCAGGGGTCACCTACGAGCAGTACTTC. It yields the protein CASMEAGVTYEQYF. The genes are TRBV6-1 and TRBJ2-7, with D maybe TRBD1 (6 bases). The CDR3 covers 14 residues. Trimming left V 7 bases short and J 2 bases short, with 15 bases between. Germline CDR1 is MNHNS and CDR2 is SASEGT.

The CDR3 region has the DNA TGTGCCAGTAAAGAGCGGCCTTACCAAGAGACCCAGTACTTC. Amino acids: CASKERPYQETQYF. The gene calls are TRBV19 and TRBJ2-5; weak D call: TRBD2 (5 bases). CDR1 is LNHDA and CDR2 is SQIVND in the germline V gene (reference sequence). Trimming took off 7 bases at V and 0 bases at J, with 12 bases between the two ends. CDR3 length equals 14 residues.

The gene calls are TRBV6-5 and TRBJ2-7; 7 nucleotides agree with TRBD1. The CDR3 loop spans 13 amino acids. The J segment lost 3 bases and the V segment lost 5 bases, leaving 4 bases of the junction unmatched. CDR1 is MNHEY, CDR2 SVGAGI, per germline. CDR3: CASSDRAGYEQYF. In DNA form, the CDR3 reads TGTGCCAGCAGTGACAGGGCGGGCTACGAGCAGTACTTC.

The chain has TRBV7-9 and TRBJ2-1; possible D gene TRBD1, 6 bases. V dropped 5 bases and J dropped 0 bases, with 14 bases sitting between them. The germline V gene has CDR1 SEHNR and CDR2 FQNEAQ (reference sequence). The CDR3 sequence is 16 residues long. The CDR3 sequence is CASSPSGTSSYNEQFF. In DNA, the CDR3 is TGTGCCAGCAGCCCCTCTGGGACAAGCTCCTACAATGAGCAGTTCTTC.